These 10 T cell receptor beta chains were sequenced from one sample in a study of regulatory dendritic cells for organ transplantation. Profiling relied on immunoSEQ multiplex PCR, and the TCRdb table lists in-frame clones only, not all of them. The table lists 11,000 or so clones, roughly two thirds of them singletons. Input material: memory CD8+ T cells from blood. Subset here: CD45RO+ memory T cells. The receptors stem from a human donor in good health.

The J gene is TRBJ2-7, the V gene TRBV9, with a possible D match to TRBD1 (5 bases). The CDR3 covers 15 residues. Germline V lookup: CDR1 SGDLS, CDR2 YYNGEE. Trimming took off 3 bases at V and 0 bases at J, with 13 bases between the two ends. The CDR3 region has the DNA TGTGCCAGCAGCGCAACAGGAGTGAGCTCCTACGAGCAGTACTTC. Its protein product is CASSATGVSSYEQYF. Drawing the rest from reference TRBV9 and TRBJ2-7, the complete variable domain is DSGVTQTPKHLITATGQRVTLRCSPRSGDLSVYWYQQSLDQGLQFLIQYYNGEERAKGNILERFSAQQFPDLHSELNLSSLELGDSALYFCASSATGVSSYEQYFGPGTRLTVT.

This clone has a single count. The chain uses TRBV4-3 and TRBJ1-1; 11 nucleotides line up with TRBD1. The junction had 4 bases not matched to a gene; V was cut back by 0 bases and J by 4 bases. Germline V CDR1 and CDR2: LGHNA, YSLEER. The CDR3 length is 16 residues. For the CDR3, the DNA is TGCGCCAGCAGCCAAGATTGGGGGACAGGGGGCACTGAAGCTTTCTTT. Protein: CASSQDWGTGGTEAFF.

This sequence joins TRBV7-8 and TRBJ1-5; 7 bases map to TRBD1. V was clipped by 5 bases and J by 6 bases; unmatched bases: 10. Looked up from germline, CDR1 is SGHVS and CDR2 is FQNEAQ. The CDR3 contains 15 residues. CDR3 sequence reads: CASSENRGPSQPQHF. Here the CDR3 DNA reads TGTGCCAGCAGCGAAAACAGGGGTCCGTCTCAGCCCCAGCATTTT.

This rearrangement joins TRBV19 to TRBJ2-3; D gene unclear. The length of the CDR3 is 12 residues. The germline V gene encodes CDR1 LNHDA and CDR2 SQIVND (reference sequence). Trimming pared 5 bases from V and 4 bases from J, leaving 7 bases between. The CDR3 DNA reads TGTGCCAGTAGTCCTACATCAGATACGCAGTATTTT. Translated, it gives CASSPTSDTQYF.

The chain is built from TRBV28 and TRBJ1-4, with a tentative D call TRBD1 (5 bases). The CDR3 spans 14 residues. Trimming shortened V by 8 bases and J by 6 bases, and 16 bases separated the two germline ends. Looked up from germline, CDR1 is MDHEN and CDR2 is SYDVKM. CDR3 in amino acids: CASLLTGGDEKLFF. The CDR3 DNA reads as TGTGCCAGCCTCCTCACGGGGGGAGATGAAAAACTGTTTTTT.

The chain has TRBV21-1 and TRBJ1-2. TRBV21-1 is noted as a pseudogene. The CDR3 loop spans 15 amino acids. The CDR3 region has the DNA TGTGCCAGCACCCAAAGCGTACGGGGGTTTGATGGCTACACCTTC. Encoded protein: CASTQSVRGFDGYTF.

The count of this clone is one. V usage is TRBV7-9 and J usage is TRBJ2-5; 9 nucleotides match TRBD1. CDR3 length: 17 amino acids. The V gene end was trimmed by 7 bases and the J gene end by 3 bases; junction bases not matched to a gene: 15. Germline V lookup: CDR1 SEHNR, CDR2 FQNEAQ (reference sequence). The CDR3 DNA follows: TGTGCCAGCACCGACGTCCCCGGACAGGGGAGTAAAGAGACCCAGTACTTC. It is translated as CASTDVPGQGSKETQYF.

V gene TRBV5-1 combines with J gene TRBJ2-6, with unresolved D. Trimming removed 0 bases from V and 0 bases from J, with 16 bases in between. This CDR3 is 19 amino acids long. Looked up from germline, CDR1 is SGHRS and CDR2 is YFSETQ. The CDR3 spells CASSLGAGFYPSGANVLTF. CDR3 sequence (DNA): TGCGCCAGCAGCTTGGGAGCTGGGTTCTACCCCTCTGGGGCCAACGTCCTGACTTTC.

This clone was counted between two and nine times. The chain is built from TRBV5-1 and TRBJ1-2; 9 nucleotides align to TRBD1. Per germline, CDR1 SGHRS and CDR2 YFSETQ. This CDR3 comprises 15 residues. Losses at the gene ends were 3 bases for V and 4 bases for J; bases not matched to a gene: 7. CDR3 in DNA: TGCGCCAGCAGCTCCGAACGACAGGGGGGCTATGGCTACACCTTC. This codes for CASSSERQGGYGYTF.

This clone was detected a few times. In DNA form, the CDR3 reads TGTGCCAGCACCCAGGGGGCGCTGACCACTGAAGCTTTCTTT. Encoded protein: CASTQGALTTEAFF. This chain connects TRBV9 to TRBJ1-1; 8 bases are shared with TRBD1. This CDR3 is built from 14 residues. V lost 6 bases and J lost 4; bases outside the gene matches: 8. CDR1 is SGDLS and CDR2 is YYNGEE in the germline V gene.